What follows are 15 T cell receptor beta chains derived from one specimen sequenced in a study of cytomegalovirus exposure and HLA in healthy donors (dated by TCRdb to the late 2010s). Library preparation was by the immunoSEQ multiplex PCR assay. For the multiplex PCR, a mixture combining 60 forward primers for TCR Vbeta segments and 13 reverse primers for TCR Jbeta segments was used. TCRdb mirrors the immuneACCESS table, restricted to in-frame sequences. Some clones are absent from its copies; in checked studies, under half trace to an unresolved V gene, and the reason for the others is unknown. For this sample the table gives about 160,000 clones, of which around 80% were detected only once. The top ten clonotypes cover roughly 2.3% of the sample. The sample was PBMCs. The origin of the receptors is a male donor in good health and CMV-seronegative.

This clone was found a few times. CDR3 nucleotides: TGTGCCAGTGACAACAGGGCGTTCGAAGATACGCAGTATTTT. Its protein is CASDNRAFEDTQYF. The chain has TRBV19 and TRBJ2-3, with D perhaps TRBD1 (6 bases). The CDR3 contains 14 residues. The germline V gene encodes CDR1 LNHDA and CDR2 SQIVND (reference sequence). V lost 8 bases and J lost 5, with 17 bases in between.

Note on this clone: One end of the junction varies from germline; a read error may be responsible. This sequence joins TRBV7-7 and TRBJ2-5, with a weak D call TRBD2 (5 bases). Germline V lookup: CDR1 SSHAT, CDR2 FNYEAQ (reference sequence). The CDR3 has 16 residues. CDR3 DNA: TGTGCTAGCAGCTCCCGGAGAGGGAGCCAGCAAGAGACCCAGTACTTC. Encoded protein: CASSSRRGSQQETQYF.

This clone was counted a few times. In DNA, the CDR3 is TGTGCCAGCAGTTTGGGACTAGCGGGAGGCGGGGATGAGCAGTTCTTC. It translates to CASSLGLAGGGDEQFF. The rearrangement links TRBV28 to TRBJ2-1; 15 positions match TRBD2. V shed 3 bases, J shed 8 bases, and the junction held 5 bases outside the gene matches. In germline, CDR1 is MDHEN, CDR2 SYDVKM. This CDR3 is built from 16 residues.

This rearrangement joins TRBV19 to TRBJ1-4; D is unclear. CDR1 and CDR2 from the germline V gene are LNHDA and SQIVND (reference sequence). The CDR3 is made up of 14 amino acids. V was shortened by 6 bases and J by 1 base, with 9 bases between the two germline ends. Written as DNA, the CDR3 is TGTGCCAGTAGCCCCCCCGGAACTAATGAAAAACTGTTTTTT. This encodes CASSPPGTNEKLFF.

The chain recombines TRBV6-5 with TRBJ2-5; 9 bases are shared with TRBD2. The end of the DNA is better explained by TRBJ2-7, so the J call may be wrong. This CDR3 has 13 residues. Per germline, CDR1 MNHEY and CDR2 SVGAGI. In nucleotides, the CDR3 is TGTGCCAGCAGCTCGGGACTAGCCGACGAGCAGTACTTC. Translated, it gives CASSSGLADEQYF.

The rearrangement links TRBV30 to TRBJ1-2; TRBD1 matches at 8 bases. J was trimmed by 7 bases and V by 2 bases; bases with no gene match: 9. Looked up from germline, CDR1 is GTSNPN and CDR2 is SVGIG (reference sequence). CDR3 length: 14 residues. CDR3 nucleotide sequence: TGTGCCTGGAGTCAGGCCAGGGGGCCTGGTGGCTACACCTTC. Residues: CAWSQARGPGGYTF.

The V and J genes are TRBV28 and TRBJ2-7; D perhaps matches TRBD1 (6 bases). V lost 5 bases to trimming and J lost 4 bases, with 18 bases between them. The CDR3 sequence is 15 residues long. From germline, CDR1 is MDHEN and CDR2 SYDVKM. CDR3 protein: CASSPQFRTAYEQYF. The CDR3 nucleotides read TGTGCCAGCAGTCCTCAGTTCCGGACAGCTTACGAGCAGTACTTC. Complete variable domain (other parts from reference TRBV28 and TRBJ2-7): DVKVTQSSRYLVKRTGEKVFLECVQDMDHENMFWYRQDPGLGLRLIYFSYDVKMKEKGDIPEGYSVSREKKERFSLILESASTNQTSMYLCASSPQFRTAYEQYFGPGTRLTVT.

This clone was observed a single time. The chain carries TRBV11-2 and TRBJ1-5; a possible D gene is TRBD1 (5 bases). V was cut by 6 bases and J by 4 bases, with 16 bases left in between. The CDR3 has 15 residues. Germline lookup yields CDR1 SGHAT and CDR2 FQNNGV. CDR3 amino acids: CASSPSAGGNQPQHF. In DNA form, the CDR3 reads TGTGCCAGCAGTCCTTCCGCGGGGGGGAATCAGCCCCAGCATTTT.

In its sample, this clone was seen a few times. This chain joins TRBV10-3 and TRBJ2-2; 9 bases fit TRBD1. Germline V lookup: CDR1 ENHRY, CDR2 SYGVKD. After removal of 5 bases from V and 5 bases from J, the junction contained 6 bases not matched to a gene. This CDR3 has 15 amino acids. CDR3 nucleotide sequence: TGTGCCATCAGTTTGGGACAGGGCGAGACCGGGGAGCTGTTTTTT. Amino acids: CAISLGQGETGELFF.

This chain joins TRBV7-2 and TRBJ2-7, with 12 nucleotides matching TRBD2. The germline V gene has CDR1 SGHTA and CDR2 FQGNSA. The CDR3 runs 17 residues. Trimming took 0 bases from V and 2 from J; bases not matched to a gene: 5. The CDR3 coding sequence is TGTGCCAGCAGCTTAGCGGGGGCTAGCGGGGGGGCCTACGAGCAGTACTTC. Residues: CASSLAGASGGAYEQYF.

This chain uses TRBV2 with TRBJ2-6; D ambiguous. The CDR3 length is 16 residues. Germline values: CDR1 SNHLY, CDR2 FYNNEI. The ends were cut back, 1 base at V and 0 bases at J, with 7 bases in the middle. This CDR3 reads CASSEGQSSGANVLTF. For the CDR3, the DNA is TGTGCCAGCAGTGAAGGACAAAGCTCTGGGGCCAACGTCCTGACTTTC. Combining the CDR3 with reference TRBV2 and TRBJ2-6 gives the whole variable domain EPEVTQTPSHQVTQMGQEVILRCVPISNHLYFYWYRQILGQKVEFLVSFYNNEISEKSEIFDDQFSVERPDGSNFTLKIRSTKLEDSAMYFCASSEGQSSGANVLTFGAGSRLTVL.

In DNA form, the CDR3 reads TGTGCCAGCAGCCAAGAGTCGGGACTCTCCTACAATGAGCAGTTCTTC. Its protein product is CASSQESGLSYNEQFF. The V gene is TRBV4-2, the J gene TRBJ2-1, with D perhaps TRBD2 (6 bases). The germline gives CDR1 LGHNA, CDR2 YNFKEQ. V dropped 0 bases and J dropped 0 bases, with 9 bases sitting between them. CDR3 length: 16 residues.

The rearrangement joins TRBV28 to TRBJ2-5; D is possibly TRBD1 (6 bases). V shed 6 bases and J shed 1 base, with 15 bases lying between them. Germline CDR1 MDHEN, CDR2 SYDVKM. This CDR3 is built from 15 residues. CDR3 sequence (DNA): TGTGCCAGCAGAGGGACAACATTCTCCCAAGAGACCCAGTACTTC. Amino acids: CASRGTTFSQETQYF.

This chain connects TRBV6-5 to TRBJ2-1, with TRBD2 matching over 9 bases. Germline V lookup: CDR1 MNHEY, CDR2 SVGAGI. V shed 6 bases and J 4 bases; nucleotides not matched to a gene: 7. This CDR3 has 15 amino acids. CDR3 region: CASRPAGGLYNEQFF. The CDR3 coding sequence is TGTGCCAGCAGACCAGCGGGGGGTTTGTACAATGAGCAGTTCTTC.

This clone occurred a few times. The CDR3 is CASSLDRNTEAFF. The DNA of the CDR3 is TGTGCCAGCAGCCTAGACAGGAACACTGAAGCTTTCTTT. The chain carries TRBV7-3 and TRBJ1-1; perhaps TRBD1 as D (5 bases). Germline values: CDR1 SGHTA, CDR2 FQGTGA. V dropped 5 bases and J dropped 1 base, with 8 bases sitting between them. The CDR3 is made up of 13 amino acids.